These T cell receptor beta chains were read from a single sample in a study of T cells in Graves' hyperthyroidism and ophthalmopathy. TCRdb redid the calling of the multiplex PCR reads with MiXCR, one entry per CDR3 protein. This sample has roughly 700,000 distinct CDR3 sequences, with about 15% found just once. Sequenced: blood. These receptors were collected from a woman younger than 35 with Graves' hyperthyroidism. The CDR3 runs from the conserved cysteine through the conserved F or W. The D gene is left open where the match is weak. Clone size is not always given. Where it is, it says once, few, many or a class for expanded clones.

TRBJ1-2 TRBV5-4 TRBD1 few TGTGCCAGCAGCTTGAACAGGGGCGAAGCTAACTATGGCTACACCTTC CASSLNRGEANYGYTF
TRBJ2-3 TRBV12-3/TRBV12-4 TRBD2 many TGTGCCAGCAGTTTAAAGGAACTAGCGGGAGGTACAGATACGCAGTATTTT CASSLKELAGGTDTQYF
TRBJ1-1 TRBV3-1 - - TGTGCCAGCTCACCCTGGTTAGGGCACACTGAAGCTTTCTTT CASSPWLGHTEAFF
TRBJ2-2 TRBV9 - - TGTGCCAGCAGCGTAGTACCTAGCGCGAACACCGGGGAGCTGTTTTTT CASSVVPSANTGELFF
TRBJ2-5 TRBV7-2 - many TGTGCCAGCAGCCTTTATTCCGGGCCGGGGACCCAGTACTTC CASSLYSGPGTQYF
TRBJ2-1 TRBV12-3/TRBV12-4 TRBD2 many TGTGCCAGCAGTCAGCGGGGTAGCTCCTACAATGAGCAGTTCTTC CASSQRGSSYNEQFF
TRBJ2-7 TRBV7-8 TRBD2 - TGTGCCAGCAGCTCGGGACTAGCGAGAAGAAGGGCCTACGAGCAGTACTTC CASSSGLARRRAYEQYF
TRBJ2-1 TRBV18 - - TGTGCCAGCTCACCTCGGGCCGGGAGCTCCAATGAGCAGTTCTTC CASSPRAGSSNEQFF
TRBJ1-1 TRBV11-3 - many TGTGCCAGCAGCGAGGGGGTTCACACTGAAGCTTTCTTT CASSEGVHTEAFF
TRBJ2-5 TRBV3-1 TRBD2 many TGTGCCAGCAGCGCGGGGCTAGCGGGAGAGACCCAGTACTTC CASSAGLAGETQYF
TRBJ2-7 TRBV24-1 TRBD1 - TGTGCCACCAGTGATCGGACAGGGGGCAGAGAGGAGCAGTACTTC CATSDRTGGREEQYF
TRBJ2-1 TRBV10-3 - few TGTGCCATCAGTGAAAAGTGGCTCGAGGACAATGAGCAGTTCTTC CAISEKWLEDNEQFF
TRBJ2-1 TRBV4-1 TRBD1 - TGCGCCAGCAGCCAACTCCCAGTGGGACAGGGCCACAATGAGCAGTTCTTC CASSQLPVGQGHNEQFF
TRBJ2-5 TRBV6-1 - few TGTGCCAGCAGTGAAGTGGCCTACGCGGCGGAGACCCAGTACTTC CASSEVAYAAETQYF
TRBJ1-1 TRBV19 - many TGTGCCAGTAGTATCTTGGTGGGCCGGGGATCAACTGAAGCTTTCTTT CASSILVGRGSTEAFF
TRBJ1-1 TRBV30 - many TGTGCCTGGAGTGTATTTGGAGGGAACGGAGGATTGAACACTGAAGCTTTCTTT CAWSVFGGNGGLNTEAFF
TRBJ1-4 TRBV11-2 TRBD1 few TGTGCCAGCAGCCCCCACAGGGGGCTAGGTGAAAAACTGTTTTTT CASSPHRGLGEKLFF
TRBJ2-2 TRBV24-1 TRBD2 many TGTGCCACCAGTGATTTAGCGGGGCCGAACACCGGGGAGCTGTTTTTT CATSDLAGPNTGELFF
TRBJ2-1 TRBV11-2 TRBD2 many TGTGCCAGCAGCCTCAACGGGGGGGTGCGGGAGGTCACCTACAATGAGCAGTTCTTC CASSLNGGVREVTYNEQFF
TRBJ2-7 TRBV28 TRBD2 few TGTGCCAGCAGTCCGCCGCGGGGGTACTCCTACGAGCAGTACTTC CASSPPRGYSYEQYF
TRBJ2-3 TRBV10-1 - few TGCGCCAGCAGTGAGTCCGGCAGGGGTGCAGATACGCAGTATTTT CASSESGRGADTQYF
TRBJ1-1 TRBV30 TRBD1 many TGTGCCACAGACAGGGCCACTGAAGCTTTCTTT CATDRATEAFF
TRBJ2-2 TRBV11-3 TRBD1 few TGTGCCTGCAGCTCACAGGGGAGTGGCGGGGAGCTGTTTTTT CACSSQGSGGELFF
TRBJ2-7 TRBV12-3/TRBV12-4 - many TGTGCCAGCGGCCGCAGGAGCTCCTACGAGCAGTACTTC CASGRRSSYEQYF
TRBJ2-4 TRBV29-1 - once TGCAGCGTCTACTTGGGAAACATTCAGTACTTC CSVYLGNIQYF
TRBJ2-4 TRBV7-2 TRBD2 - TGTGCCAGCAGCTTAGTAGCGGGAGACATTCAGTACTTC CASSLVAGDIQYF
TRBJ1-1 TRBV4-3 - many TGCGCCAGCAGCCAAGATTGGGATAAGATGTCTGAAGCTTTCTTT CASSQDWDKMSEAFF
TRBJ2-5 TRBV4-1 - few TGCGCCAGCAGCCAAGGCAGGGGAGAGGAGACCCAGTACTTC CASSQGRGEETQYF
TRBJ2-7 TRBV9 - - TGTGCCAGCTCACCACACGGAGGGGAGCCCAGTATTGGTCGGCTCTACGAGCAGTACTTC CASSPHGGEPSIGRLYEQYF
TRBJ2-7 TRBV20-1 TRBD2 many TGCAGTGCTAGGGGACTAGCGGGAGAGAGGGAGCAGTACTTC CSARGLAGEREQYF
TRBJ2-7 TRBV10-3 - - TGTGCCATCAGTGAGTCGGGAGCAGGGTACGAGCAGTACTTC CAISESGAGYEQYF
TRBJ2-7 TRBV20-1 TRBD1 few TGCAGTGCTAGGACAGGGCCGGCCTACGAGCAGTACTTC CSARTGPAYEQYF
TRBJ2-7 TRBV30 TRBD1 few TGTGCCGGGCTCCGGGACAGACCCTACGAGCAGTACTTC CAGLRDRPYEQYF
TRBJ1-1 TRBV6-1 - - TGTGCCAGCAGTACACAACAGTCAGGGAACACTGAAGCTTTCTTT CASSTQQSGNTEAFF
TRBJ2-5 TRBV30 TRBD2 - TGTGCCTGGAGTCTAGGACTAGCGGGAGTCAGGGAGACCCAGTACTTC CAWSLGLAGVRETQYF
TRBJ2-4 TRBV9 TRBD2 few TGTGCCAGCAGCGTAGGATCTAGCGGTGGAGGAAACATTCAGTACTTC CASSVGSSGGGNIQYF